This TCR beta chain was identified during a study of shared clonotypes between healthy human individuals. Details on this clone: The antigen is undetermined.

The test was conducted at deep level. Under the authors' procedure: Without quality scores, immunoSEQ junctional reads could not be filtered like full-length reads. The protocol was immunoSEQ multiplex PCR, while the TCRdb copy is restricted to in-frame clones and leaves out a portion. V, J and clone size are taken as reported in that table, and D and trimming were inferred from the DNA itself. The sample includes hundreds of thousands of clones, 96% of them seen just once. Germline CDR1 reads MDHEN; CDR2 reads SYDVKM. The CDR3 covers 15 residues. The V segment lost 2 bases and the J segment 0 bases; nucleotides outside the gene matches: 2. Broader study findings: On the whole, naive subsets had larger estimated richness than memory subsets had. Only blood samples were collected, and tissue repertoires likely differ.

Sequencing used naive CD4+ T cells sorted from blood. Subset denoted: CD45RA+ positively selected. The chain employs TRBV28 and TRBJ1-2, with 8 nucleotides matching TRBD1. This TCR derives from a woman in her 30s in good health. The DNA for the CDR3 is TGTGCCAGCAGTTTACAGGGGGCCACTAACTATGGCTACACCTTC. Translated, it gives CASSLQGATNYGYTF.